Sequencing of this T cell receptor beta chain was carried out in a study of cytotoxic CD8 clonotypes in ibrutinib-treated CLL. Study background: Samples averaged approximately 260,000 productive templates and around 91,000 productive rearrangements.

Study results and caveats: While tracking circulating CD8+ T-cell counts, baseline clonality exceeded that of age-matched healthy donors.

Approximately 2.2 micrograms of genomic DNA, which was extracted from cryopreserved PBMCs, served as the material used for the TCR beta libraries. V was cut by 5 bases and J by 6 bases, with 13 bases left in between. Per germline, CDR1 SNHLY and CDR2 FYNNEI. The CDR3 extends over 14 amino acids. Some clones are missing from TCRdb's copy, which holds only in-frame ones; the method was immunoSEQ multiplex PCR. This table holds about 200,000 clones, about four fifths found once. This clone was seen only once. What it binds is unknown. The TCR sequence derives from a human donor with chronic lymphocytic leukemia. Sequenced material: PBMCs, taken after 12 months of ibrutinib treatment. This chain uses TRBV2 with TRBJ2-2; the D gene is possibly TRBD1 (6 bases). CDR3: CASSKQGSAGELFF. The CDR3 DNA is TGTGCCAGCAGTAAACAGGGAAGTGCCGGGGAGCTGTTTTTT.